Following are 17 T cell receptor beta chains from one sample sequenced in a study of T cells after yellow fever vaccination (dated by TCRdb to between 2019 and 2020). Sample treatment or condition, as interpreted from the label and publication: live attenuated yellow fever vaccine strain. The method was 5' RACE. Reads for this sample came from an Illumina NovaSeq 6000. TCRdb's own reprocessing of the public reads used fastp at Q25 and MiXCR and kept productive beta chains. Identical CDR3 proteins give one entry, which carries the most common genes and DNA. This sample lists some 340,000 distinct CDR3 sequences; 4.1% were detected once. Around 23% of the sample is held by the ten biggest clonotypes. Sequencing used PBMCs, obtained 5 days after the yellow fever booster vaccination. These receptors all come from a man aged 18 to 30 who received the YFV17D yellow fever vaccine.

This clonotype has ten or more counts. This chain joins TRBV20-1 and TRBJ1-1; 8 bases match TRBD1. CDR3 length equals 15 residues. V lost 3 bases, J lost 1 base, and 7 bases stayed unmatched. The germline V gene has CDR1 DFQATT and CDR2 SNEGSKA (reference sequence). CDR3 protein: CSARPRTGPNTEAFF. Written as DNA, the CDR3 is TGCAGTGCTAGGCCCCGGACAGGGCCGAACACTGAAGCTTTCTTT.

V gene TRBV6-2 or TRBV6-3 combines with J gene TRBJ2-7; D call uncertain. V was pared by 2 bases and J by 6 bases, with 11 bases between. The CDR3 loop spans 13 amino acids. Germline values: CDR1 MNHEY, CDR2 SVGEGT. CDR3 protein: CASSYRSGSEQYF. CDR3 nucleotides: TGTGCCAGCAGTTACCGTTCCGGGTCCGAGCAGTACTTC.

This clonotype has a handful of counts. V and J are TRBV7-2 and TRBJ2-3; TRBD1 matches 11 bases. The V gene's germline CDR1 is SGHTA and CDR2 FQGNSA. With 5 bases clipped from V and 4 bases from J, the junction kept 8 bases outside the gene matches. This CDR3 is 16 amino acids long. The CDR3 loop is CASSPGQGATPDTQYF. The CDR3 nucleotides read TGTGCCAGCAGCCCCGGACAGGGGGCTACCCCAGATACGCAGTATTTT.

The rearrangement links TRBV4-3 to TRBJ2-1, with a possible D match to TRBD2 (5 bases). V dropped 1 base and J dropped 10 bases, with 17 bases sitting between them. There are 15 residues in the CDR3. CDR1 is LGHNA and CDR2 is YSLEER in the germline V gene. The CDR3 nucleotides read TGCGCCAGCAGCCAAGCCCCGACGGAGGCATCCGAGCAGTTCTTC. It is translated as CASSQAPTEASEQFF.

The sample holds many counts of this clonotype. The chain is built from TRBV27 and TRBJ2-7; no clear D gene. V dropped 4 bases and J dropped 3 bases, with 10 bases sitting between them. This CDR3 is built from 13 residues. Germline-derived CDR1 and CDR2 are MNHEY and SMNVEV (reference sequence). The CDR3 sequence: CASSWRRNYEQYF. The DNA of the CDR3 is TGTGCCAGCAGTTGGCGTAGGAACTACGAGCAGTACTTC.

This clonotype was recorded at least ten times. This chain links TRBV5-1 with TRBJ1-2, with D tentatively TRBD1 (5 bases). Looked up from germline, CDR1 is SGHRS and CDR2 is YFSETQ. Between the trimmed V and J ends, which lost 4 bases and 4 bases, there was a span of 17 bases. The CDR3 has 15 residues. CDR3 amino acids: CASSGDAPGLYGYTF. The CDR3 coding sequence is TGCGCCAGCAGCGGTGACGCTCCGGGGCTCTATGGCTACACCTTC.

This chain connects TRBV9 to TRBJ2-3; perhaps TRBD2 as D (6 bases). The CDR3 runs 15 residues. Trimming cost V 7 bases and J 3 bases, with 18 bases left between them. Germline lookup yields CDR1 SGDLS and CDR2 YYNGEE. CDR3 sequence: CASGVRGTRTDTQYF. DNA of the CDR3: TGTGCCAGCGGGGTCCGGGGGACCCGGACAGATACGCAGTATTTT.

This clonotype was counted a few times. CDR3 in amino acids: CASSLRGYQGEQFF. As DNA, the CDR3 is TGTGCCAGCAGTCTTAGGGGCTACCAGGGGGAGCAGTTCTTC. This sequence joins TRBV7-2 and TRBJ2-1; maybe TRBD1 (6 bases). This CDR3 comprises 14 residues. Trimming stripped 6 bases from V and 10 bases from J, with 19 bases between. Germline CDR1 SGHTA, CDR2 FQGNSA.

In its sample, this clonotype was seen once. The gene calls are TRBV6-2 or TRBV6-3 and TRBJ2-2, with D unresolved. Between the trimmed V and J ends, which lost 0 bases and 0 bases, there was a span of 26 bases. The CDR3 spans 22 residues. The germline V gene has CDR1 MNHEY and CDR2 SVGEGT. CDR3 loop: CASSYSVSDGWHSRANTGELFF. The CDR3 coding sequence is TGTGCCAGCAGTTACTCGGTCTCGGACGGCTGGCACTCTCGAGCGAACACCGGGGAGCTGTTTTTT.

This clonotype was found many times. The chain combines TRBV29-1 with TRBJ2-6, with TRBD2 as a possible D gene (6 bases). CDR3 length: 15 residues. Per germline, CDR1 SQVTM and CDR2 ANQGSEA. The V end was cut by 6 bases, the J end by 0 bases, with 12 bases between. The chain's CDR3 is CSVPGLVSGANVLTF. The DNA for the CDR3 is TGCAGCGTGCCGGGACTGGTCTCTGGGGCCAACGTCCTGACTTTC.

This chain links TRBV3-1 with TRBJ2-1; no clear D gene. Germline CDR1 is LGHDT and CDR2 is YNNKEL (reference sequence). Trimming took off 2 bases at V and 8 bases at J, with 19 bases between the two ends. This CDR3 contains 16 residues. The CDR3 reads CASSQNTGLDADEQFF. CDR3 DNA: TGTGCCAGCAGCCAAAACACCGGCCTGGACGCCGATGAGCAGTTCTTC.

The chain uses TRBV10-3 and TRBJ2-1, with 10 bases identical to TRBD2. The CDR3 loop spans 18 amino acids. J lost 3 bases, V lost 7 bases, and 15 bases had no gene match. Germline CDR1 and CDR2: ENHRY and SYGVKD. CDR3 coding DNA: TGTGCCATCACCTCCGGGACTAGCGTAGAGAATAGCTACAATGAGCAGTTCTTC. It yields the protein CAITSGTSVENSYNEQFF.

A few counts support this clonotype. This chain links TRBV19 with TRBJ2-3; 7 positions agree with TRBD1. CDR3 length: 14 amino acids. Germline CDR1 is LNHDA and CDR2 is SQIVND (reference sequence). The V and J ends lost 8 bases and 2 bases, in that order; junction bases with no gene match: 7. The DNA of the CDR3 is TGTGCCAGTTCACAGGGGTACGACACAGATACGCAGTATTTT. Its translation: CASSQGYDTDTQYF.

This clonotype was seen a handful of times. V usage is TRBV7-9 and J usage is TRBJ2-4, with D maybe TRBD1 (5 bases). V gave up 3 bases and J gave up 7 bases, with 13 bases separating them. CDR1 is SEHNR and CDR2 is FQNEAQ in the germline V gene (reference sequence). This CDR3 contains 14 residues. CDR3 DNA: TGTGCCAGCAGCTTGTCAGGGCTGCGGAACATTCAGTACTTC. This sequence encodes CASSLSGLRNIQYF.

This clonotype was seen many times. The genes are TRBV20-1 and TRBJ2-5; possibly TRBD2 for D (6 bases). Germline V gene sequence: CDR1 DFQATT, CDR2 SNEGSKA (reference sequence). The ends were cut back, 5 bases at V and 0 bases at J, with 10 bases in the middle. The CDR3 loop spans 13 amino acids. Here the CDR3 reads CSAPGTYQETQYF. As DNA, the CDR3 is TGCAGTGCTCCCGGGACTTACCAAGAGACCCAGTACTTC.

Only a few counts were recorded for this clonotype. The V gene is TRBV2, the J gene TRBJ1-6; a weak D match, TRBD1 (6 bases). The germline V gene encodes CDR1 SNHLY and CDR2 FYNNEI. The CDR3 contains 16 residues. The V end was cut by 7 bases, the J end by 6 bases, with 19 bases between. CDR3 region: CASTGGATGPNSPLHF. CDR3 nucleotides: TGTGCCAGCACGGGTGGGGCGACAGGACCTAATTCACCCCTCCACTTT. The full variable domain, rest sourced from reference TRBV2 and TRBJ1-6, is EPEVTQTPSHQVTQMGQEVILRCVPISNHLYFYWYRQILGQKVEFLVSFYNNEISEKSEIFDDQFSVERPDGSNFTLKIRSTKLEDSAMYFCASTGGATGPNSPLHFGNGTRLTVT.

This clonotype was observed many times. The chain combines TRBV7-6 with TRBJ2-7; no definite D call. V gave up 6 bases and J gave up 6 bases, with 18 bases separating them. The CDR3 contains 14 residues. The germline V gene has CDR1 SGHVS and CDR2 FNYEAQ. CDR3 sequence (DNA): TGTGCCAGCAGTCTTAGGTCCCTTGGGCTCGAGCAGTACTTC. This codes for CASSLRSLGLEQYF.